This TCR beta chain comes out of a study of OX40 agonist ivuxolimab in advanced cancers. Study-level background: Three patients had partial responses: one hepatocellular carcinoma, two cutaneous melanoma. Overall study results and limits: Researchers did not determine the expanded peripheral T cells' antigen specificity.

The method was immunoSEQ multiplex PCR; TCRdb's version includes in-frame clones alone and lacks a portion of them. The table includes approximately 60,000 clones, roughly 84% detected once. This clone was observed a few times. Its antigen remains unidentified. V shed 5 bases and J shed 2 bases, with 13 bases lying between them. This CDR3 region has 14 residues. Germline V lookup: CDR1 LNHDA, CDR2 SQIVND (reference sequence). The sequence came from an adult with an advanced solid tumor such as melanoma, head and neck, liver or kidney cancer. This chain links TRBV19 with TRBJ2-7; maybe TRBD1 (6 bases). The sample in question was CD4+ or CD8+ T cells sorted from blood, obtained in a trial of the OX40 agonist ivuxolimab. The DNA for the CDR3 is TGTGCCAGTAGTTCGTCCCGGGACACCTACGAGCAGTACTTC. Encoded protein: CASSSSRDTYEQYF.